These 10 T cell receptor beta chains originate from one sample sequenced in a study of identical twins. TCRdb redid the calling of the 5' RACE reads with MiXCR, one entry per CDR3 protein. This repertoire shows 750,000 to 950,000 distinct CDR3 sequences, over 9% found once; its top ten account for 1.5% to 2%. These data were also filed under a second study, of yellow fever vaccine responses in identical twins.

Sequencing was done on a sample of PBMCs. Receptors were obtained from a woman in her late teens or twenties in good health.

V usage is TRBV28 and J usage is TRBJ1-1, with D hard to call. This CDR3 contains 9 residues. V dropped 5 bases and J dropped 11 bases, with 6 bases sitting between them. CDR1 is MDHEN, CDR2 SYDVKM, per germline. As DNA, the CDR3 is TGTGCCAGCAGTCCCCCGGCTTTCTTT. Its protein is CASSPPAFF.

The rearrangement uses TRBV7-8 and TRBJ2-5, with 13 bases lining up with TRBD2. The CDR3 covers 17 residues. V was clipped by 4 bases and J by 2 bases; unmatched bases: 7. CDR1 SGHVS and CDR2 FQNEAQ come from the germline V gene. The CDR3 here is CASSSGTSGTSQETQYF. DNA of the CDR3: TGTGCCAGCAGCTCGGGGACTAGCGGGACCTCACAAGAGACCCAGTACTTC.

This clonotype showed up just a few times. V and J are TRBV5-1 and TRBJ2-7, with TRBD2 identical over 7 bases. This CDR3 has 16 amino acids. V gave up 0 bases and J gave up 0 bases; unmatched junction bases: 6. The germline CDR1 and CDR2 sequences are SGHRS and YFSETQ. The CDR3 DNA reads as TGCGCCAGCAGCTTGGGGCTAGCGGCTAGCTCCTACGAGCAGTACTTC. The encoded protein is CASSLGLAASSYEQYF.

The V gene is TRBV12-3 or TRBV12-4, the J gene TRBJ2-2; either TRBD1 or TRBD2 may supply D (5 bases each). V was clipped by 7 bases and J by 0 bases, with 15 bases between them. This CDR3 has 16 amino acids. CDR3 region: CASTPPRGANTGELFF. CDR3 DNA sequence: TGTGCCAGCACTCCCCCCCGGGGCGCGAACACCGGGGAGCTGTTTTTT.

The sample holds a few counts of this clonotype. V gene TRBV2 combines with J gene TRBJ1-6; tentatively, D is TRBD1 (5 bases). Germline CDR1 reads SNHLY; CDR2 reads FYNNEI. The CDR3 spans 13 residues. V dropped 7 bases and J dropped 7 bases, with 11 bases sitting between them. The CDR3 is CASMGGVNSPLHF. The CDR3, as DNA: TGTGCCAGCATGGGGGGTGTGAATTCACCCCTCCACTTT. The entire variable domain, with the rest obtained from reference TRBV2 and TRBJ1-6, is as follows: EPEVTQTPSHQVTQMGQEVILRCVPISNHLYFYWYRQILGQKVEFLVSFYNNEISEKSEIFDDQFSVERPDGSNFTLKIRSTKLEDSAMYFCASMGGVNSPLHFGNGTRLTVT.

The chain has TRBV29-1 and TRBJ2-7, with 7 bases identical to TRBD1. The CDR3 is 15 amino acids. J was trimmed by 3 bases and V by 6 bases; bases with no gene match: 14. Germline CDR1 SQVTM, CDR2 ANQGSEA. The CDR3: CSVAHVTRQGYEQYF. CDR3 DNA: TGCAGCGTCGCCCACGTTACCCGACAGGGCTACGAGCAGTACTTC.

The chain has TRBV4-1 and TRBJ1-5; D may be TRBD1 (5 bases). V lost 0 bases and J lost 5, with 14 bases in between. Germline CDR1 is MGHRA and CDR2 is YSYEKL. This CDR3 comprises 16 residues. The DNA of the CDR3 is TGCGCCAGCAGCCAAGATTATCGGGGGGGATATCAGCCCCAGCATTTT. Translating it yields CASSQDYRGGYQPQHF.

The chain links TRBV6-5 to TRBJ2-1, with 8 bases that match TRBD1. V trimming: 2 bases; J trimming: 11 bases; junction bases outside the gene matches: 11. The germline CDR1 and CDR2 sequences are MNHEY and SVGAGI. The CDR3 covers 15 residues. Written as DNA, the CDR3 is TGTGCCAGCAGTTACACCGAGCACAGGGGGTCGAAGCAGTTCTTC. Amino acids: CASSYTEHRGSKQFF.

The chain has TRBV12-3 or TRBV12-4 and TRBJ2-2; D unclear. This CDR3 has 13 amino acids. V was shortened by 8 bases and J by 6 bases, with 13 bases between the two germline ends. The CDR3 protein is CASRDFSAGELFF. The CDR3 coding sequence is TGTGCCAGCCGAGATTTCAGTGCCGGGGAGCTGTTTTTT.

This clonotype turned up a few times. The chain is built from TRBV20-1 and TRBJ2-1; D is unresolved. Germline values: CDR1 DFQATT, CDR2 SNEGSKA (reference sequence). Trimming stripped 3 bases from V and 8 bases from J, with 8 bases between. The CDR3 runs 11 residues. The CDR3 region is CSAREGHEQFF. The CDR3, as DNA: TGCAGTGCTAGGGAAGGGCATGAGCAGTTCTTC.